The 26 T cell receptor beta chains below were found in one sample sequenced in a study of CD8 T cells in Susac syndrome. RNA amounts of 0.5 to 1 ug underwent reverse transcription with random hexamers. Via MiXCR, TCRdb re-called the immunoSEQ multiplex PCR reads, giving one row per CDR3 protein. This table has around 170,000 distinct CDR3 sequences, approximately 94% appearing once. The sample comprised CD4+ T cells from PBMCs. These TCRs come from a human donor with Susac syndrome.

This clonotype was counted a single time. V and J are TRBV7-8 and TRBJ2-7; D not certain. This CDR3 region has 12 residues. V shed 0 bases and J shed 4 bases, with 4 bases lying between them. Per germline, CDR1 SGHVS and CDR2 FQNEAQ. The CDR3 DNA follows: TGTGCCAGCAGCTTAGCAGAATACGAGCAGTACTTC. Translated: CASSLAEYEQYF.

The CDR3 coding sequence is TGTGCCAGCAGTGCAGGGGTGGGCTATGGCTACACCTTC. Translated, it gives CASSAGVGYGYTF. The V and J genes are TRBV7-3 and TRBJ1-2, with D possibly matching TRBD1 (6 bases). Germline assignment: CDR1 SGHTA and CDR2 FQGTGA. This CDR3 comprises 13 residues. V lost 6 bases and J lost 4, with 12 bases in between.

The chain links TRBV20-1 to TRBJ2-1; possibly TRBD2 for D (6 bases). The CDR3 length is 14 residues. Germline V gene sequence: CDR1 DFQATT, CDR2 SNEGSKA (reference sequence). Trimming took off 3 bases at V and 9 bases at J, with 18 bases between the two ends. Here the CDR3 DNA reads TGCAGTGCTAGGCTTGGGACTCCTTTTGCTGAGCAGTTCTTC. Residues: CSARLGTPFAEQFF.

The rearrangement uses TRBV29-1 and TRBJ2-1; 13 bases are a match to TRBD2. Germline V gene data show CDR1 as SQVTM and CDR2 as ANQGSEA. This CDR3 has 14 residues. Losses at the gene ends were 6 bases for V and 4 bases for J; bases not matched to a gene: 3. The DNA of the CDR3 is TGCAGCGTGACTAGCGGGGGGCCTTACAATGAGCAGTTCTTC. It translates to CSVTSGGPYNEQFF.

This chain links TRBV6-5 with TRBJ2-7; TRBD1 agrees at 9 bases. J gave up 4 bases and V 0 bases, and 19 bases lay outside the gene matches. Germline CDR1 and CDR2: MNHEY and SVGAGI. The CDR3 is 20 residues long. In DNA, the CDR3 is TGTGCCAGCAGTTACTCGATCTCAGGGACAGGGAAAGGTTGGGTATACGAGCAGTACTTC. Its translation: CASSYSISGTGKGWVYEQYF.

This chain joins TRBV3-1 and TRBJ1-1; D uncertain. CDR1 and CDR2 (germline): LGHDT, YNNKEL (reference sequence). V was cut by 1 base and J by 6 bases, with 12 bases left in between. The CDR3 totals 14 residues. CDR3 coding DNA: TGTGCCAGCAGCCAAGGACATCCTGGGGCTGAAGCTTTCTTT. The encoded protein is CASSQGHPGAEAFF.

This clonotype was seen a single time. V usage is TRBV7-9 and J usage is TRBJ1-5, with D possibly being TRBD1 (5 bases). The CDR3 covers 16 residues. V shed 5 bases and J shed 0 bases, with 14 bases lying between them. From germline, CDR1 is SEHNR and CDR2 FQNEAQ (reference sequence). Here the CDR3 reads CASSRGTRTSNQPQHF. Written as DNA, the CDR3 is TGTGCCAGCAGCCGGGGGACTCGTACTAGCAATCAGCCCCAGCATTTT.

The chain recombines TRBV3-1 with TRBJ2-5, with D maybe TRBD2 (7 bases). Between the trimmed V and J ends, which lost 0 bases and 4 bases, there was a span of 12 bases. Germline CDR1 reads LGHDT; CDR2 reads YNNKEL (reference sequence). This CDR3 is 15 amino acids long. This chain's CDR3 is CASSQDLGGLETQYF. The CDR3 DNA reads TGTGCCAGCAGCCAAGATCTGGGGGGGCTAGAGACCCAGTACTTC.

The V call is TRBV4-3, the J call TRBJ2-2; D unresolved. Germline V gene data show CDR1 as LGHNA and CDR2 as YSLEER. The CDR3 is 13 residues long. V was pared by 4 bases and J by 3 bases, with 6 bases between. This chain's CDR3 is CASSPSHTGELFF. CDR3 bases: TGCGCCAGCAGCCCCTCTCACACCGGGGAGCTGTTTTTT.

The chain uses TRBV30 and TRBJ2-2; either TRBD1 or TRBD2 may supply D (6 bases each). CDR1 is GTSNPN, CDR2 SVGIG, per germline (reference sequence). The CDR3 is 15 amino acids. The V end lost 2 bases, the J end lost 5 bases, and 15 bases lay between the germline ends. CDR3 loop: CAWSRGGGFTGELFF. DNA of the CDR3: TGTGCCTGGAGTAGAGGAGGGGGTTTTACCGGGGAGCTGTTTTTT.

V is TRBV4-1 and J is TRBJ2-7; D might be TRBD2 (6 bases). Trimming removed 0 bases from V and 3 bases from J, with 15 bases in between. The CDR3 covers 16 residues. Germline V gives CDR1 MGHRA, CDR2 YSYEKL. The CDR3 loop reads CASSQDRARRDYEQYF. CDR3 DNA: TGCGCCAGCAGCCAAGATAGGGCGCGGAGGGACTACGAGCAGTACTTC.

In this sample, this clonotype turned up a few times. This chain uses TRBV12-3 or TRBV12-4 with TRBJ2-5, with D uncertain. This CDR3 has 11 amino acids. The V gene lost 2 bases and the J gene lost 4 bases, with 2 bases spanning the gap. Written as DNA, the CDR3 is TGTGCCAGCAGTTTATTAGAGACCCAGTACTTC. This translates into CASSLLETQYF.

V and J are TRBV18 and TRBJ2-7; TRBD2 aligns across 11 bases. CDR1 and CDR2 (germline): KGHSH, LQKENI. J lost 3 bases, V lost 5 bases, and 6 bases had no gene match. The CDR3 spans 15 residues. The chain's CDR3 is CASSTTSGAHYEQYF. CDR3 sequence (DNA): TGTGCCAGCTCAACGACTAGCGGGGCGCACTACGAGCAGTACTTC.

The rearrangement links TRBV6-5 to TRBJ2-2, with 15 bases fitting TRBD2. The CDR3 is 16 amino acids. Germline assignment: CDR1 MNHEY and CDR2 SVGAGI. With 4 bases clipped from V and 5 bases from J, the junction kept 2 bases outside the gene matches. CDR3 sequence (DNA): TGTGCCAGCAGTTGGGGACTAGCGGGGGGAACCGGGGAGCTGTTTTTT. This translates into CASSWGLAGGTGELFF.

The DNA for the CDR3 is TGCGCCAGCAGCCAAGATTTGGCTGTCGAGCAGTACTTC. It encodes CASSQDLAVEQYF. J is TRBJ2-7 and V is TRBV4-3; D gene ambiguous. This CDR3 region has 13 residues. Germline CDR1 reads LGHNA; CDR2 reads YSLEER. The V end lost 0 bases, the J end lost 6 bases, and 9 bases lay between the germline ends.

The CDR3 is CASSVTGSRSGNTIYF. DNA for the CDR3: TGTGCCAGCAGTGTCACAGGGTCAAGGTCCGGAAACACCATATATTTT. This chain connects TRBV2 to TRBJ1-3, with a weak D call TRBD1 (6 bases). This CDR3 contains 16 residues. V gave up 4 bases and J gave up 4 bases, with 17 bases separating them. The germline V gene encodes CDR1 SNHLY and CDR2 FYNNEI.

V and J are TRBV7-2 and TRBJ1-2, with TRBD1 as a possible D gene (6 bases). Per germline, CDR1 SGHTA and CDR2 FQGNSA. The ends were cut back, 2 bases at V and 4 bases at J, with 14 bases in the middle. The CDR3 covers 15 residues. The CDR3 region is CASSLQGSDSYGYTF. The DNA for the CDR3 is TGTGCCAGCAGCTTACAGGGGAGTGATAGCTATGGCTACACCTTC.

J is TRBJ2-5 and V is TRBV20-1; 7 nucleotides agree with TRBD2. The CDR3 sequence is 14 residues long. CDR1 is DFQATT and CDR2 is SNEGSKA in the germline V gene (reference sequence). V shed 1 base, J shed 1 base, and the junction held 3 bases outside the gene matches. This CDR3 reads CSARVGGFQETQYF. The CDR3 nucleotides are TGCAGTGCTAGAGTCGGGGGGTTCCAAGAGACCCAGTACTTC.

This chain joins TRBV12-5 and TRBJ2-5; 10 nucleotides line up with TRBD1. Trimming at V came to 7 bases and at J to 5 bases, leaving 10 bases not matched to a gene. CDR1 and CDR2 from the germline V gene are LGHNT and FRNRAP. The CDR3 loop spans 15 amino acids. CDR3 residues: CASDDRGQLGETQYF. DNA for the CDR3: TGTGCTAGTGATGACAGGGGGCAGTTAGGGGAGACCCAGTACTTC.

The chain carries TRBV20-1 and TRBJ2-7; 10 bases map to TRBD2. The germline V gene encodes CDR1 DFQATT and CDR2 SNEGSKA (reference sequence). Trimming removed 5 bases from V and 0 bases from J; junction bases left unmatched: 4. The CDR3 spans 14 residues. The CDR3 protein is CSAYLAGASYEQYF. The CDR3 region has the DNA TGCAGTGCTTATCTAGCGGGGGCCTCCTACGAGCAGTACTTC.

The chain recombines TRBV9 with TRBJ2-2; 8 nucleotides agree with TRBD2. V was clipped by 4 bases and J by 0 bases; unmatched bases: 2. The CDR3 spans 15 residues. CDR1 and CDR2 (germline): SGDLS, YYNGEE. Here the CDR3 reads CASSLTSANTGELFF. CDR3 nucleotide sequence: TGTGCCAGCAGCCTGACTAGCGCGAACACCGGGGAGCTGTTTTTT.

V and J are TRBV6-5 and TRBJ1-1; TRBD1 agrees at 8 bases. Unmatched junction bases numbered 9, after V lost 7 bases and J lost 5 bases. Germline assignment: CDR1 MNHEY and CDR2 SVGAGI. This CDR3 is built from 14 residues. CDR3 DNA sequence: TGTGCCAGCATTCCGGACAGGGTTTGGACTGAAGCTTTCTTT. This codes for CASIPDRVWTEAFF.

This chain joins TRBV14 and TRBJ2-1; perhaps TRBD2 as D (6 bases). CDR1 and CDR2 from the germline V gene are SGHDN and FVKESK. CDR3 length: 13 residues. V shed 2 bases and J shed 6 bases, with 8 bases lying between them. Written as DNA, the CDR3 is TGTGCCAGCAGCCAATGGGACTTCAATGAGCAGTTCTTC. This gives the protein CASSQWDFNEQFF.

The chain carries TRBV3-1 and TRBJ2-7; maybe TRBD1 (6 bases). V was pared by 0 bases and J by 1 base, with 10 bases between. Germline-derived CDR1 and CDR2 are LGHDT and YNNKEL (reference sequence). The CDR3 runs 15 residues. The CDR3 nucleotides read TGTGCCAGCAGCCAAGAGGGGGCCGCATCCTACGAGCAGTACTTC. Its translation is CASSQEGAASYEQYF.

The V gene is TRBV27, the J gene TRBJ2-6; 8 positions match TRBD1. V lost 6 bases and J lost 1; bases outside the gene matches: 8. The germline CDR1 and CDR2 sequences are MNHEY and SMNVEV (reference sequence). The CDR3 length is 17 residues. CDR3 sequence (DNA): TGTGCCAGCAGCCTCGGACAGGGAATGTCTGGGGCCAACGTCCTGACTTTC. Encoded protein: CASSLGQGMSGANVLTF.

The V and J genes are TRBV12-3 or TRBV12-4 and TRBJ2-5; 7 bases are shared with TRBD2. There are 15 residues in the CDR3. The junction had 10 bases not matched to a gene; V was cut back by 4 bases and J by 5 bases. The CDR3 bases are TGTGCCAGCAGTTCGTCCTCTAGCGGTGGGGAGACCCAGTACTTC. Residues: CASSSSSSGGETQYF.